This T cell receptor beta chain appears in the sequencing data of a study of neurological immune-mediated disorders. This CDR3 is 15 amino acids long. V gave up 2 bases and J gave up 0 bases; unmatched junction bases: 7. Germline CDR1 DFQATT, CDR2 SNEGSKA (reference sequence). The making of cDNA relied on 5'RACE with 10-nucleotide random UMIs. TCRdb redid the calling of the 5' RACE reads with MiXCR, one entry per CDR3 protein. The table has 20,000 to 30,000 distinct CDR3 sequences, less than 15% seen once. The table lists this clonotype with many counts. From 2 million PBMCs stored at -80 C, the unsorted libraries were generated.

The sequenced sample was PBMCs. The sequence was obtained from a woman aged 55-69 years with HTLV-1-associated myelopathy (HAM/TSP). The chain links TRBV20-1 to TRBJ2-7, with TRBD1 identical over 7 bases. The CDR3 DNA is TGCAGTGCTAGAACTACAGGGGCAACCTCCTACGAGCAGTACTTC. This gives the protein CSARTTGATSYEQYF.